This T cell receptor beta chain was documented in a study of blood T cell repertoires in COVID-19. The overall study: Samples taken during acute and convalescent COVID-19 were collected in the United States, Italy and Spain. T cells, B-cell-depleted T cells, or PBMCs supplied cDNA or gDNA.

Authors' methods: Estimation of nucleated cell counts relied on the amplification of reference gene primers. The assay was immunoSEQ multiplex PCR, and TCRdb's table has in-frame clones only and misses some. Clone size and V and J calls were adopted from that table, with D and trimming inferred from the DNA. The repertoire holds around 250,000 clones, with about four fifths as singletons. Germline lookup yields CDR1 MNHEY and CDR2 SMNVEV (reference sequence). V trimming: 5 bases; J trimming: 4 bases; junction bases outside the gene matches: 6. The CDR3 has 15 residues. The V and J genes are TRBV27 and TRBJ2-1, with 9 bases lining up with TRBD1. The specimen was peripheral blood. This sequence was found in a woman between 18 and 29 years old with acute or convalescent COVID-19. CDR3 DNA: TGTGCCAGCAGTCCGGGACAGGGAGCATACAATGAGCAGTTCTTC. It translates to CASSPGQGAYNEQFF.